The following is a T cell receptor (beta chain) sequence with its context. The CDR3 spans 13 residues. V was pared by 5 bases and J by 4 bases, with 4 bases of the junction left unmatched. CDR1 SQVTM and CDR2 ANQGSEA come from the germline V gene. This record comes from a study of blood T cell repertoires in COVID-19. Here immunoSEQ multiplex PCR was the method, and the copy in TCRdb shows in-frame clones only, minus some. The table records about 180,000 clones, 70% to 80% of them present only once. This receptor was identified in a woman aged 50 to 60 who had recovered from COVID-19. This chain connects TRBV29-1 to TRBJ1-4; 7 nucleotides align to TRBD1. The sequencing sample was made of PBMCs or T cells enriched from blood (not recorded which). The CDR3 here is CSVLQGFNEKLFF. Written as DNA, the CDR3 is TGCAGCGTTCTACAGGGGTTTAATGAAAAACTGTTTTTT.